The rows below give T cell receptor beta chains drawn from one sample of a study of shared T cell receptors in the human thymus. Data came from immunoSEQ multiplex PCR; TCRdb stores just in-frame clones and leaves some out. The data hold 500,000 to 750,000 clones, with approximately 88% observed a single time. This sample also appeared in a second study, on human thymus T cells.

The sample was thymocytes. All receptors derive from a boy younger than two with a congenital heart defect. Each CDR3 is given without its conserved first and last residue. Fields, in order: V gene, D gene, clone size, CDR3 length, J gene, CDR3 protein. The D gene is left open where the match is weak. Not every row has a clone size; where given, it reads once, few, many or a size class.

v_gene: TRBV19; d_gene: TRBD1; abundance: -; len: 10; j_gene: TRBJ1-2; CDR3aa: ASWTGALGYT
v_gene: TRBV5-4; d_gene: -; abundance: -; len: 11; j_gene: TRBJ2-7; CDR3aa: ASSTINSREQY
v_gene: TRBV5-1; d_gene: TRBD2; abundance: -; len: 13; j_gene: TRBJ2-1; CDR3aa: ASSKLAGGGNEQF
v_gene: TRBV10-2; d_gene: TRBD2; abundance: few; len: 14; j_gene: TRBJ2-3; CDR3aa: ASSEPLAESTDTQY
v_gene: TRBV5-1; d_gene: TRBD1; abundance: -; len: 13; j_gene: TRBJ1-2; CDR3aa: ASSAAGTAFYGYT
v_gene: TRBV28; d_gene: -; abundance: once; len: 15; j_gene: TRBJ1-2; CDR3aa: ASSLGARVLPHYGYT
v_gene: TRBV2; d_gene: -; abundance: -; len: 12; j_gene: TRBJ2-7; CDR3aa: ASSETAGSYEQY
v_gene: TRBV11-1; d_gene: TRBD1; abundance: -; len: 15; j_gene: TRBJ2-1; CDR3aa: ASTQSLGQGSYNEQF
v_gene: TRBV7-6; d_gene: TRBD1; abundance: -; len: 15; j_gene: TRBJ2-6; CDR3aa: ASSGRDRLSGANVLT
v_gene: TRBV11-2; d_gene: -; abundance: -; len: 16; j_gene: TRBJ1-4; CDR3aa: ASSITGTPERTNEKLF
v_gene: TRBV27; d_gene: -; abundance: -; len: 11; j_gene: TRBJ2-1; CDR3aa: ASSLSASHEQF
v_gene: TRBV5-6; d_gene: TRBD2; abundance: -; len: 13; j_gene: TRBJ2-2; CDR3aa: ASSWATSDTGELF
v_gene: TRBV5-1; d_gene: TRBD1; abundance: -; len: 13; j_gene: TRBJ2-1; CDR3aa: ASSLQGARYNEQF
v_gene: TRBV7-6; d_gene: TRBD1; abundance: -; len: 12; j_gene: TRBJ2-7; CDR3aa: ASSLSRGHYEQY
v_gene: TRBV28; d_gene: -; abundance: -; len: 10; j_gene: TRBJ2-1; CDR3aa: ASSLIENEQF
v_gene: TRBV28; d_gene: -; abundance: -; len: 14; j_gene: TRBJ2-7; CDR3aa: ASSLYPAGISYEQY
v_gene: TRBV5-1; d_gene: TRBD2; abundance: -; len: 18; j_gene: TRBJ2-1; CDR3aa: ASSLGGLAGGHSYYNEQF
v_gene: TRBV25-1; d_gene: -; abundance: -; len: 16; j_gene: TRBJ2-1; CDR3aa: ASSEGSLWEPRSGEQF
v_gene: TRBV4-1; d_gene: TRBD2; abundance: -; len: 17; j_gene: TRBJ2-1; CDR3aa: ASSRLTSGSSPSYNEQF
v_gene: TRBV27; d_gene: -; abundance: -; len: 13; j_gene: TRBJ2-7; CDR3aa: ASSFGNLQLYEQY
v_gene: TRBV5-6; d_gene: TRBD2; abundance: -; len: 17; j_gene: TRBJ2-5; CDR3aa: ASSSGTSGRPLYQETQY
v_gene: TRBV4-1; d_gene: -; abundance: -; len: 16; j_gene: TRBJ1-3; CDR3aa: ASSQEVRPVPSGNTIY
v_gene: TRBV4-3; d_gene: -; abundance: -; len: 12; j_gene: TRBJ1-5; CDR3aa: ASSHSGRHQPQH
v_gene: TRBV18; d_gene: -; abundance: -; len: 15; j_gene: TRBJ2-4; CDR3aa: ASSPPDRAGAKNIQY
v_gene: TRBV25-1; d_gene: -; abundance: -; len: 10; j_gene: TRBJ1-2; CDR3aa: ASKAGYYGYT
v_gene: TRBV15; d_gene: TRBD2; abundance: -; len: 19; j_gene: TRBJ2-3; CDR3aa: ATSRDISLAGEQPSTDTQY
v_gene: TRBV6-1; d_gene: -; abundance: -; len: 10; j_gene: TRBJ2-7; CDR3aa: ASRDSLYEQY
v_gene: TRBV4-2; d_gene: TRBD2; abundance: -; len: 13; j_gene: TRBJ2-7; CDR3aa: ASSQEGGRAYEQY
v_gene: TRBV5-1; d_gene: -; abundance: -; len: 13; j_gene: TRBJ2-7; CDR3aa: ASSGPRTEHYEQY
v_gene: TRBV28; d_gene: TRBD1; abundance: few; len: 12; j_gene: TRBJ2-7; CDR3aa: ASSPGQGGYEQY
v_gene: TRBV2; d_gene: -; abundance: -; len: 11; j_gene: TRBJ1-5; CDR3aa: ASSREGDQPQH
v_gene: TRBV27; d_gene: -; abundance: -; len: 12; j_gene: TRBJ1-5; CDR3aa: ASSLRPGGQPQH
v_gene: TRBV13; d_gene: TRBD2; abundance: once; len: 15; j_gene: TRBJ2-1; CDR3aa: ASSLSPGTSSYNEQF
v_gene: TRBV27; d_gene: -; abundance: -; len: 9; j_gene: TRBJ1-2; CDR3aa: ASRQNYGYT
v_gene: TRBV30; d_gene: -; abundance: -; len: 16; j_gene: TRBJ1-3; CDR3aa: AWINTRGVGGAGNTIY
v_gene: TRBV19; d_gene: -; abundance: -; len: 12; j_gene: TRBJ2-2; CDR3aa: ASSRGRNTGELF
v_gene: TRBV5-1; d_gene: -; abundance: -; len: 15; j_gene: TRBJ2-1; CDR3aa: ASSPTLSGSSYNEQF
v_gene: TRBV18; d_gene: -; abundance: -; len: 13; j_gene: TRBJ1-1; CDR3aa: ASSPRGHYNTEAF
v_gene: TRBV6-1; d_gene: TRBD2; abundance: -; len: 16; j_gene: TRBJ2-5; CDR3aa: ASSEASEGTSAQETQY
v_gene: TRBV30; d_gene: TRBD1; abundance: -; len: 13; j_gene: TRBJ1-1; CDR3aa: AWSVPRQGTTRAF
v_gene: TRBV29-1; d_gene: -; abundance: -; len: 13; j_gene: TRBJ2-1; CDR3aa: SASPVEVENNEQF
v_gene: TRBV19; d_gene: TRBD2; abundance: -; len: 17; j_gene: TRBJ2-3; CDR3aa: ASSIDRSPSGVHEDTQY
v_gene: TRBV5-6; d_gene: -; abundance: -; len: 11; j_gene: TRBJ2-5; CDR3aa: ASSLGQIKTQY
v_gene: TRBV6-1; d_gene: TRBD2; abundance: -; len: 14; j_gene: TRBJ2-3; CDR3aa: ASSGLSGSEGDTQY
v_gene: TRBV5-6; d_gene: -; abundance: -; len: 16; j_gene: TRBJ2-1; CDR3aa: ASSLGQGPSPGYNEQF
v_gene: TRBV27; d_gene: -; abundance: -; len: 11; j_gene: TRBJ2-1; CDR3aa: ASSFSGLQEQF
v_gene: TRBV27; d_gene: -; abundance: -; len: 16; j_gene: TRBJ1-4; CDR3aa: ASSLSMVGFRRNEKLF
v_gene: TRBV4-1; d_gene: -; abundance: -; len: 13; j_gene: TRBJ1-2; CDR3aa: ASSQDPVRTVGYT
v_gene: TRBV5-6; d_gene: TRBD2; abundance: -; len: 11; j_gene: TRBJ2-7; CDR3aa: ASSLREEGEQY
v_gene: TRBV7-2; d_gene: TRBD2; abundance: -; len: 15; j_gene: TRBJ2-7; CDR3aa: ASSLDKKRENSYEQY
v_gene: TRBV5-4; d_gene: TRBD1; abundance: -; len: 13; j_gene: TRBJ2-3; CDR3aa: ASSTTGGITDTQY
v_gene: TRBV5-6; d_gene: -; abundance: once; len: 12; j_gene: TRBJ1-2; CDR3aa: ASSAGPRGYGYT
v_gene: TRBV9; d_gene: TRBD1; abundance: -; len: 11; j_gene: TRBJ1-2; CDR3aa: ASRGQGSNGYT
v_gene: TRBV28; d_gene: TRBD1; abundance: -; len: 10; j_gene: TRBJ2-1; CDR3aa: ASTDRDNEQF
v_gene: TRBV7-9; d_gene: TRBD2; abundance: few; len: 13; j_gene: TRBJ2-3; CDR3aa: ASSSGTSGRDTQY